This T cell receptor beta chain appears in the sequencing data of a study of blood T cell repertoires in COVID-19. TCRdb keeps only in-frame clones here, not all; method: immunoSEQ multiplex PCR. The sample shows over 25,000 clones, roughly four fifths of them seen only once. This CDR3 spans 14 amino acids. CDR1 and CDR2 from the germline V gene are SGHRS and YFSETQ. Trimming took off 7 bases at V and 0 bases at J, with 11 bases between the two ends. The chain recombines TRBV5-1 with TRBJ2-1, with D possibly being TRBD2 (5 bases). Sequenced material: peripheral blood. The clonotype was recovered from an elderly woman with acute or convalescent COVID-19. CDR3 in DNA: TGCGCCAGCGGACGGGGTAGCTCCTACAATGAGCAGTTCTTC. Encoded protein: CASGRGSSYNEQFF.